This T cell receptor (beta chain) originates from a study of technical replicates of blood from several donors. This CDR3 is built from 16 residues. V shed 3 bases and J shed 3 bases, with 19 bases lying between them. The germline V gene encodes CDR1 SGDLS and CDR2 YYNGEE. TCRdb keeps only in-frame clones here, not all; method: immunoSEQ multiplex PCR. The sample holds more than 90,000 clones, nearly 97% seen once. The specimen sequenced was T cells isolated from PBMCs. The chain joins TRBV9 to TRBJ2-7; D might be TRBD1 (5 bases). The TCR sequence derives from a human donor in good health. CDR3 in DNA: TGTGCCAGCAGCGAGCCTACAGGCCATAGGTACTACGAGCAGTACTTC. This translates into CASSEPTGHRYYEQYF.